Sequencing of this T cell receptor beta chain was carried out in a study of blood T cell repertoires in COVID-19. Background on the study: T cells, B-cell-depleted T cells, or PBMCs provided the cDNA or gDNA that served as material.

Trimming at V came to 1 base and at J to 6 bases, leaving 10 bases not matched to a gene. The germline CDR1 and CDR2 sequences are LGHDT and YNNKEL (reference sequence). This CDR3 has 16 amino acids. As originally analysed: Counts of nucleated cells, estimated from reference gene primer amplification, were obtained. TCRdb's table, derived via immunoSEQ multiplex PCR, lists solely in-frame clones and lacks some. The V and J calls and the clone size are those of that table, but D and trimming were determined from the DNA. The data show some 260,000 clones, with 87% seen just once and roughly 3.1% held by the top ten.

The specimen was peripheral blood. The chain has TRBV3-1 (or the pseudogene TRBV3-2) and TRBJ1-2; 8 bases agree with TRBD1. This clonotype was sampled from a man in his late teens or twenties with active or convalescent COVID-19. CDR3 sequence reads: CASSQVRAGGADGYTF. The CDR3 DNA is TGTGCCAGCAGCCAAGTTCGGGCAGGGGGCGCTGATGGCTACACCTTC.